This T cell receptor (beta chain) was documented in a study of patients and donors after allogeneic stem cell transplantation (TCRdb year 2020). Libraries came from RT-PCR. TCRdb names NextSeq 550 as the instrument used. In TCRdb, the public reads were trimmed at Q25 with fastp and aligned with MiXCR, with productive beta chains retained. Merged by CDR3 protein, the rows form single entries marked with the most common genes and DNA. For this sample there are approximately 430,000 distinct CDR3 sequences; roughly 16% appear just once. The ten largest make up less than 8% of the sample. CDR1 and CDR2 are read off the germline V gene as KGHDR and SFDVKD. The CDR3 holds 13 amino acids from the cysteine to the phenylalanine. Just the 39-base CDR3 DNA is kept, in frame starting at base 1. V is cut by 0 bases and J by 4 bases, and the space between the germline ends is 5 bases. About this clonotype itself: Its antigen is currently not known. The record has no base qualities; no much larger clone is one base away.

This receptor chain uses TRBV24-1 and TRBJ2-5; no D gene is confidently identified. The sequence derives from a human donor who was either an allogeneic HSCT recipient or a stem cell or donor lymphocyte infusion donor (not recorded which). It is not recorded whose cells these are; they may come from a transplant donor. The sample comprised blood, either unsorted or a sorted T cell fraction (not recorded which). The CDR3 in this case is CATSDLRRETQYF. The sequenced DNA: TGTGCCACCAGTGATTTGAGGAGAGAGACCCAGTACTTC.